This TCR beta chain was captured in a study of cytomegalovirus exposure and HLA in healthy donors. The study's findings and limits: Associated with cytomegalovirus, according to the listing, were 170 or so TCR beta chains. Later analysis demonstrated an association between a missense DCLRE1C variant and TCR beta V- and J-gene trimming.

A note on this clone: The antigen is unknown.

V shed 6 bases, J shed 8 bases, and the junction held 15 bases outside the gene matches. The CDR3 sequence is 17 residues long. Germline values: CDR1 SGHAT, CDR2 FQNNGV. Primers included in the PCR were 60 Vbeta and 13 Jbeta primers. TCRdb keeps only in-frame clones here, not all; method: immunoSEQ multiplex PCR. Of more than 90,000 clones listed, 70% to 80% are singletons. The sample taken for sequencing was PBMCs. This sequence originates from a woman in her forties or fifties in good health and CMV-seropositive. The chain recombines TRBV11-2 with TRBJ2-1; 11 bases map to TRBD1. CDR3 protein: CASSFMGRDRGWDEQFF. The CDR3 DNA reads TGTGCCAGCAGTTTTATGGGGAGGGACAGGGGGTGGGATGAGCAGTTCTTC.